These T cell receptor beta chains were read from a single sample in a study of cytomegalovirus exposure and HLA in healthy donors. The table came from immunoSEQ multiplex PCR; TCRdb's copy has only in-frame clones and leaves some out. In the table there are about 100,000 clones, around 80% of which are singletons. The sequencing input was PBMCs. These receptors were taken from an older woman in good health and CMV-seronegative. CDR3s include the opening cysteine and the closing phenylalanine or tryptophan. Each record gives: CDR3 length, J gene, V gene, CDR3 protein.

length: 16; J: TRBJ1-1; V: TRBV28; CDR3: CASSSPATGVNTEAFF
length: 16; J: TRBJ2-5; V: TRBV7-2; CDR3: CASSLERLAVQETQYF
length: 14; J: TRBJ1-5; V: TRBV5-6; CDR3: CASTDSGGVQPQHF
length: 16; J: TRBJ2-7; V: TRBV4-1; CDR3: CASSHLASASSYEQYF
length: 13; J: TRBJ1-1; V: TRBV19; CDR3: CASSTPGGAEAFF
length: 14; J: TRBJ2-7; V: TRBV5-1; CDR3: CASSPAGASYEQYF
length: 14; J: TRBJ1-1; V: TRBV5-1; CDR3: CASSPGTGHTEAFF
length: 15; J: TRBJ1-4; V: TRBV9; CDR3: CASSGTGGSGEKLFF
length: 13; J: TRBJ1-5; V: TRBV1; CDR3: CTSSQVGDQPQHF
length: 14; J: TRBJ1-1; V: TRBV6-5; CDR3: CASSYNGRDTEAFF
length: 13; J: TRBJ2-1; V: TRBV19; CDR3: CASSGDTYNEQFF